These 8 T cell receptor beta chains share one sample of origin, sequenced in a study of T cell responses to AZD1222 COVID-19 vaccine. Profiling relied on immunoSEQ multiplex PCR, and the TCRdb table lists in-frame clones only, not all of them. The sample records roughly 93,000 clones, under 90% being singletons. The specimen comprised peripheral blood, sampled on day 0 of MenACWY control vaccination. Receptors originate from an adult in good health.

The rearrangement joins TRBV7-3 to TRBJ2-3; D perhaps matches TRBD2 (5 bases). The length of the CDR3 is 14 residues. Germline CDR1 reads SGHTA; CDR2 reads FQGTGA. The germline V and J ends were trimmed by 4 bases and 2 bases, with 10 bases remaining between them. The CDR3 bases are TGTGCCAGCAGCTCCCTGAGGGACACAGATACGCAGTATTTT. This gives the protein CASSSLRDTDTQYF.

The chain is built from TRBV9 and TRBJ2-3, with TRBD1 as a possible D gene (7 bases). The CDR3 spans 15 residues. Germline V lookup: CDR1 SGDLS, CDR2 YYNGEE. V was trimmed by 4 bases and J by 10 bases, leaving 22 bases between them. CDR3 sequence (DNA): TGTGCCAGCAGCCGGAGGGGGCGAACGGATGAACCGCAGTATTTT. It encodes CASSRRGRTDEPQYF.

This sequence joins TRBV5-1 and TRBJ1-2, with 7 bases identical to TRBD1. Germline loops: CDR1 SGHRS, CDR2 YFSETQ. V was pared by 4 bases and J by 8 bases, with 20 bases of the junction left unmatched. The length of the CDR3 is 17 residues. CDR3 DNA sequence: TGCGCCAGCAGCCTTCAGTGGACAGGTCGGGCGAATTACGGCTACACCTTC. Protein sequence: CASSLQWTGRANYGYTF.

The rearrangement links TRBV2 to TRBJ1-2; 8 positions match TRBD1. The CDR3 is 14 amino acids. V was clipped by 1 base and J by 4 bases; unmatched bases: 2. CDR1 SNHLY and CDR2 FYNNEI come from the germline V gene. The CDR3 spells CASSEGTGIYGYTF. In nucleotides, the CDR3 is TGTGCCAGCAGTGAAGGGACAGGGATCTATGGCTACACCTTC.

This chain joins TRBV4-3 and TRBJ2-3; possibly TRBD2 for D (6 bases). V dropped 4 bases and J dropped 6 bases, with 17 bases sitting between them. Germline V gene lookup returns CDR1 LGHNA and CDR2 YSLEER. This CDR3 is 15 amino acids long. For the CDR3, the DNA is TGCGCCAGCAGCCGAAAGGGGAGCGGGTTGGATACGCAGTATTTT. Translating gives CASSRKGSGLDTQYF.

The rearrangement links TRBV2 to TRBJ2-3; no reliable D call. CDR1 SNHLY and CDR2 FYNNEI come from the germline V gene. The CDR3 sequence is 12 residues long. Trimming cost V 8 bases and J 0 bases, with 6 bases left between them. The CDR3 nucleotides read TGTGCCAGCGCAGCTAGCACAGATACGCAGTATTTT. Its translation is CASAASTDTQYF.

V usage is TRBV6-5 and J usage is TRBJ1-2, with TRBD1 matching over 8 bases. Trimming removed 7 bases from V and 4 bases from J; junction bases left unmatched: 5. The CDR3 covers 13 residues. The germline V gene has CDR1 MNHEY and CDR2 SVGAGI. The CDR3 region is CASTRGTGYGYTF. DNA for the CDR3: TGTGCCAGCACCCGTGGGACAGGCTATGGCTACACCTTC.

This clone was seen once. The V gene is TRBV30, the J gene TRBJ1-5; TRBD1 aligns across 9 bases. Germline lookup yields CDR1 GTSNPN and CDR2 SVGIG (reference sequence). This CDR3 is built from 15 residues. V was pared by 3 bases and J by 5 bases, with 8 bases of the junction left unmatched. The DNA of the CDR3 is TGTGCCTGGAGAGGCCGGGACAGGGTCGATCAGCCCCAGCATTTT. Its translation is CAWRGRDRVDQPQHF.